This TCR beta chain appears in the sequencing data of a study of CD8 T cells in ankylosing spondylitis (dated by TCRdb to the late 2010s). In terms of the full investigation: T cell receptor beta repertoires were profiled in healthy donors and ankylosing spondylitis patients so that disease-linked TCR variants could be found. The full study cohort was made up of 25 ankylosing spondylitis patients and more than 90 healthy donors. Peripheral blood was sampled, and synovial fluid was also collected from ankylosing spondylitis patients. What the authors observed across the whole study: Blood from ankylosing spondylitis patients appeared to be characterized by a TCR beta motif made up of several highly homologous amino acid variants. Some TCR beta motif variants had previously been reported in synovial fluid and blood of reactive arthritis patients, which suggested common disease-initiation mechanisms. A CD8+ phenotype was shown by the disease-linked clones, which were found at relatively low frequencies in peripheral blood. Significant enrichment of the disease-linked clones was reported in matched synovial fluid samples from ankylosing spondylitis patients.

From the cysteine through the phenylalanine, the CDR3 covers 14 amino acids. The entry retains the CDR3 DNA only, 42 bases that are in frame from base 1. V sheds 4 bases and J sheds 6 bases, leaving 13 bases between their ends. This clonotype occurred many times. The clone's antigen remains unknown. No per-base quality is available; no much larger clone lies one base away. The sample was run on an Illumina HiSeq 2500. Quantitative 5'-RACE with molecular barcodes was the method used to prepare the TCR beta libraries. On the authors' methods: Disease-linked TCR variants were identified with a new computational method built on a probabilistic model of VDJ rearrangement. TCRdb trimmed the raw reads at Q25, called clones with MiXCR and kept productive beta chains. Rows matching on CDR3 protein sequence are summarized as one entry with the most common DNA and genes. For this entry, the V and J calls and clone size follow TCRdb and not the study's own pipeline. The sample contains more than 650,000 distinct CDR3 sequences, 10% to 15% of them found a single time. The ten top clones hold 0.51% of the sample.

The material sequenced was blood, either unsorted or a sorted T cell fraction (not recorded which). This TCR derives from a male donor with ankylosing spondylitis. The rearrangement combines TRBV12-3 or TRBV12-4 with TRBJ2-4; too little of a D gene remains to name it. The bases are TGTGCCAGCAGTTCCTCCAACATGGGAAACATTCAGTACTTC. Translated, it gives CASSSSNMGNIQYF.